Each of the 19 T cell receptor beta chains below was sequenced from the same sample in a study of blood T cells in healthy people across ages. Primers used in a second PCR of roughly 6 to 11 cycles were a sample-barcoded 5' primer and a J-beta primer mix. One entry per CDR3 protein, called by TCRdb with MiXCR from the 5' RACE reads. This table has fewer than 1.5 million distinct CDR3 sequences, around two fifths appearing once. The sample consisted of blood. All receptors derive from a woman younger than 30 in good health.

This chain joins TRBV2 and TRBJ1-4; D is ambiguous. With 6 bases removed from V and 8 bases from J, the gap between germline ends came to 19 bases. The CDR3 has 15 residues. Per the germline V gene, CDR1 is SNHLY and CDR2 is FYNNEI. CDR3 DNA sequence: TGTGCCAGCAGGGACGGCGGGTCCTTAGGGGAAAAACTGTTTTTT. This encodes CASRDGGSLGEKLFF.

This clonotype was found a few times. V is TRBV5-5 and J is TRBJ2-3, with TRBD1 matching 7 bases. The junction had 12 bases not matched to a gene; V was cut back by 5 bases and J by 3 bases. The CDR3 loop spans 16 amino acids. Germline V lookup: CDR1 SGHKS, CDR2 YYEKEE (reference sequence). This CDR3 is CASSRWVGTETDTQYF. CDR3 nucleotide sequence: TGTGCCAGCAGTCGCTGGGTAGGGACAGAGACAGATACGCAGTATTTT.

About this clonotype itself: This clone may be a read error of a much larger clone one base away. The chain is built from TRBV6-6 and TRBJ2-7, with D possibly matching TRBD2 (5 bases). Trimming removed 8 bases at V and 7 bases at J, with 15 bases between. The CDR3 spans 12 residues. Germline CDR1 MNHNY, CDR2 SVGAGI (reference sequence). CDR3 region: CASGRATGEQYF. Written as DNA, the CDR3 is TGTGCCAGCGGTCGGGCGACGGGGGAGCAGTACTTC.

The chain carries TRBV29-1 and TRBJ2-1, with D possibly TRBD1 on 5 matching bases. There are 11 residues in the CDR3. V was cut by 7 bases and J by 5 bases, with 9 bases left in between. CDR1 is SQVTM, CDR2 ANQGSEA, per germline. Here the CDR3 reads CSGPRDNEQFF. The CDR3 coding sequence is TGCAGCGGTCCCAGGGACAATGAGCAGTTCTTC.

A note on this clonotype: Since a much larger clone is just one base distant, this may be a read error. The chain recombines TRBV3-1 with TRBJ1-6; D not certain. The CDR3 contains 15 residues. Trimming took 2 bases from V and 10 from J, leaving 15 bases between them. Germline CDR1 is LGHDT and CDR2 is YNNKEL (reference sequence). The CDR3 reads CASSQSWSKDSPLHF. The CDR3, as DNA: TGTGCCAGCAGCCAATCTTGGTCAAAGGACTCACCCCTCCACTTT. The variable domain in full, with the rest retrieved from reference TRBV3-1 and TRBJ1-6, is DTAVSQTPKYLVTQMGNDKSIKCEQNLGHDTMYWYKQDSKKFLKIMFSYNNKELIINETVPNRFSPKSPDKAHLNLHINSLELGDSAVYFCASSQSWSKDSPLHFGNGTRLTVT.

V usage is TRBV6-1 and J usage is TRBJ1-5; no firm D call. Per germline, CDR1 MNHNS and CDR2 SASEGT. This CDR3 contains 14 residues. Trimming shortened V by 1 base and J by 10 bases, and 14 bases separated the two germline ends. CDR3: CASSEGGRIEPQHF. CDR3 DNA sequence: TGTGCCAGCAGTGAAGGCGGCAGAATCGAACCCCAGCATTTT.

To note about this clonotype: Being one base from a much bigger clone, this may be a read error. CDR3 loop: CSVEAAGTSDNGQFF. Written as DNA, the CDR3 is TGCAGCGTTGAAGCGGCCGGGACTAGCGACAATGGGCAGTTCTTC. The J gene is TRBJ2-1, the V gene TRBV29-1; TRBD2 agrees at 10 bases. CDR1 SQVTM and CDR2 ANQGSEA come from the germline V gene. The CDR3 consists of 15 residues.

The J gene is TRBJ1-5, the V gene TRBV28, with a tentative D call TRBD1 (6 bases). Per the germline V gene, CDR1 is MDHEN and CDR2 is SYDVKM. Deletions cut 7 bases from V and 4 bases from J, with 17 bases between. This CDR3 is 15 amino acids long. The CDR3 here is CASIPPGRGNQPQHF. The CDR3 nucleotides read TGTGCCAGCATCCCCCCCGGCAGGGGAAATCAGCCCCAGCATTTT.

CDR3 bases: TGCAGTGCTACGGGGAACACCGGGGAGCTGTTTTTT. Protein sequence: CSATGNTGELFF. The chain carries TRBV20-1 and TRBJ2-2; D remains ambiguous. The CDR3 contains 12 residues. CDR1 DFQATT and CDR2 SNEGSKA come from the germline V gene (reference sequence). Trimming took 4 bases from V and 1 from J, leaving 4 bases between them.

This clonotype was recorded at least ten times. The V and J genes are TRBV5-1 and TRBJ2-7; unclear D gene. The CDR3 runs to 15 residues. CDR1 and CDR2 (germline): SGHRS, YFSETQ. V was pared by 0 bases and J by 2 bases, with 12 bases between. CDR3 DNA: TGCGCCAGCAGCTTGGATGGTTTTCCCCCCTACGAGCAGTACTTC. Its protein is CASSLDGFPPYEQYF.

The chain joins TRBV12-3 or TRBV12-4 to TRBJ2-1; D possibly corresponds to TRBD1 (6 bases). The CDR3 loop spans 15 amino acids. V lost 1 base to trimming and J lost 4 bases, with 11 bases between them. CDR3 nucleotides: TGTGCCAGCAGTTTAGGGGACATACCATACAATGAGCAGTTCTTC. It is translated as CASSLGDIPYNEQFF.

The rearrangement uses TRBV30 and TRBJ2-5; the match to TRBD2 covers 7 bases. The CDR3 runs 14 residues. Germline loops: CDR1 GTSNPN, CDR2 SVGIG (reference sequence). Trimming removed 2 bases from V and 3 bases from J; junction bases left unmatched: 6. This CDR3 reads CAWSLRGKKETQYF. The CDR3 nucleotides read TGTGCCTGGAGTCTGCGGGGGAAAAAAGAGACCCAGTACTTC.

This clonotype was detected a few times. CDR3 residues: CASSSRAGGTDTQYF. The CDR3 bases are TGTGCCAGCAGCTCAAGAGCGGGGGGCACAGATACGCAGTATTTT. This sequence joins TRBV7-3 and TRBJ2-3; 8 bases are a match to TRBD2. Germline CDR1 SGHTA, CDR2 FQGTGA. J lost 1 base, V lost 4 bases, and 4 bases had no gene match. This CDR3 is 15 amino acids long.

This clonotype was seen only a few times. V usage is TRBV20-1 and J usage is TRBJ2-3; TRBD2 matches at 7 bases. CDR1 and CDR2 (germline): DFQATT, SNEGSKA (reference sequence). This CDR3 region has 14 residues. The trim removed 5 bases at V and 2 bases at J, leaving 7 bases unmatched. For the CDR3, the DNA is TGCAGTGCTCTCGGACTAGTGGTCACAGATACGCAGTATTTT. Amino acid sequence: CSALGLVVTDTQYF.

The V and J genes are TRBV10-3 and TRBJ2-3, with a possible D match to TRBD1 (5 bases). V lost 7 bases and J 6 bases, leaving 14 bases between the germline ends. From germline, CDR1 is ENHRY and CDR2 SYGVKD. This CDR3 region has 13 residues. Here the CDR3 reads CAIKGPGRDTQYF. The CDR3 coding sequence is TGTGCCATCAAGGGGCCGGGTCGGGATACGCAGTATTTT.

The genes are TRBV28 and TRBJ2-7; 10 bases fit TRBD1. The J segment lost 7 bases and the V segment lost 5 bases, leaving 8 bases of the junction unmatched. The CDR3 loop spans 14 amino acids. From germline, CDR1 is MDHEN and CDR2 SYDVKM. The CDR3 nucleotides are TGTGCCAGCAGTACTAGACAGGGGGCTCGGGAGCAGTACTTC. Amino acids: CASSTRQGAREQYF.

This rearrangement joins TRBV19 to TRBJ1-2, with D possibly being TRBD1 (6 bases). This CDR3 comprises 12 residues. The V and J ends lost 5 bases and 9 bases respectively, with 13 bases between them. Per germline, CDR1 LNHDA and CDR2 SQIVND (reference sequence). DNA of the CDR3: TGTGCCAGTAGTCCCCGGACAGAGCGCTACACCTTC. It translates to CASSPRTERYTF.

There are a few counts of this clonotype. The chain recombines TRBV15 with TRBJ1-5, with unresolved D. Trimming cost V 5 bases and J 1 base, with 6 bases left between them. The CDR3 spans 13 residues. Germline CDR1 LNHNV, CDR2 YYDKDF (reference sequence). This CDR3 reads CATSLVSNQPQHF. DNA of the CDR3: TGTGCCACCAGCTTGGTCAGCAATCAGCCCCAGCATTTT.

The rearrangement uses TRBV5-1 and TRBJ1-6; no firm D call. Germline values: CDR1 SGHRS, CDR2 YFSETQ. V lost 0 bases and J 10 bases, leaving 14 bases between the germline ends. CDR3 size: 15 residues. The CDR3 spells CASSLAGIERSPLHF. The CDR3 DNA sequence: TGCGCCAGCAGCTTGGCGGGAATTGAGAGATCACCCCTCCACTTT.